This T cell receptor (beta chain) appears in the sequencing data of a study of CD8 T cells in Susac syndrome (dated by TCRdb to about 2019). About the investigation overall: Among the sequenced Susac syndrome patients, six had clinically active disease and 8 or 9 were in clinical remission. At blood withdrawal, Susac syndrome patients were therapy-naive, treated with corticosteroids (with IVIg additionally given to some), or treated with IVIg alone. Whether CD8+ T cell activation and differentiation in Susac syndrome was antigen driven was tested using repertoire sequencing. Clonality of the CD8+ T cell repertoire was compared between around 13 healthy donors, around 14 Susac syndrome patients and 15 multiple sclerosis patients. What the study reported, not specific to this receptor: Roughly 15 and five Susac-specific public clones were found in the total CD8+ and CD8+ TEMRA repertoires, respectively. Clonal expansion was observed in Susac syndrome CD8+ repertoires, with the highest expansion in CD8+ TEMRA cells and greater expansion in clinically active than in remitting patients. The study acknowledged that relatively few individuals were included in the TCR sequencing and HLA analysis.

In regard to this clonotype: No cognate antigen has been identified for it. No clone much larger than this one lies a single base away; base qualities are absent.

Peripheral blood CD8+ and CD4+ T cells from healthy donors, Susac syndrome patients and multiple sclerosis patients were profiled by high-throughput TCR beta sequencing. The Susac syndrome patients fulfilled recently defined diagnostic criteria for either definite or probable disease. CD8+ TEMRA cells were enriched by FACS, while bulk CD8+ and CD4+ T cells were purified by magnetic negative isolation. Blood was collected in EDTA tubes and processed within 24 hours, with PBMCs isolated through density gradient centrifugation. PBMCs intended for TCR sequencing were frozen in liquid nitrogen and were later thawed in a 37 degrees C water bath. Purity of sorted or isolated CD4+, CD8+ and CD8+ TEMRA cells was at least 90%. The CDR3 runs 15 amino acids, cysteine and phenylalanine included. Only CDR3 DNA remains: 45 bases, in frame from the first base. The junction shows trimming of 5 bases on V and 4 bases on J, plus 17 bases between the germline ends. The germline V gene encodes CDR1 SEHNR and CDR2 FQNEAQ (reference sequence).

RNA was extracted using the RNeasy kit, and roughly 0.45 to 1 ug of the RNA was reverse transcribed with random hexamers. The immunoSEQ multiplex PCR assay, which covers 54 Vbeta and 13 Jbeta segments, was used to amplify TCR beta CDR3 regions. Bias from PCR amplification was corrected by using a synthetic template baseline for primer optimization and for computational correction. Under the source paper's analysis protocol: Only productive sequences were kept, with reads annotated to V, D and J genes according to IMGT and analyzed in immunoSEQ Analyzer. Clonality was calculated as one minus the Shannon entropy normalized by log2 of the number of productive unique sequences. For each patient and control, public and private clones were evaluated among the 100 most prevalent clones. A clone was defined as Susac-specific if it was absent from the healthy and MS cohorts, from about a thousand published viral clones and from other ImmuneACCESS disease sequences. Starting from the raw public reads, TCRdb applied fastp trimming at Q25, assembled clones with MiXCR and retained in-frame beta chains. Duplicate CDR3 protein sequences are folded into a single record with the most common DNA and genes. These V and J calls originate from TCRdb's pipeline instead of the authors' own analysis. The sample table holds 85,000 to 130,000 distinct CDR3 sequences, of which approximately 93% were seen once. 0.4% to 0.5% of the sample is held by the ten biggest clonotypes.

The origin of this receptor is a human donor with Susac syndrome. The sample consisted of CD8+ T cells from PBMCs. The chain links TRBV7-9 with TRBJ2-5; no confident D gene assignment can be made. The DNA reads TGTGCCAGCAGCCCGGGCGAAGGCGGTGGAGAGACCCAGTACTTC. This yields the protein CASSPGEGGGETQYF.